This TCR beta chain was recorded in a study of blood T cell repertoires in COVID-19. Produced via immunoSEQ multiplex PCR; TCRdb's table is partial and in-frame only. This table holds about 190,000 clones, around 83% found once. Germline CDR1 and CDR2: SGHAT and FQNNGV. The CDR3 length is 17 residues. Germline trimming cut 6 bases from V and 6 bases from J; bases unmatched to any gene: 13. This receptor was obtained from a woman aged 40 to 49 in a cohort exposed to, infected with or recovered from COVID-19 (not recorded which). The source material was PBMCs or T cells enriched from blood (not recorded which). This sequence joins TRBV11-2 and TRBJ2-2, with TRBD2 matching 10 bases. In nucleotides, the CDR3 is TGTGCCAGCAGTTCGATCAGGGCTAGCGGGAGATCCGGGGAGCTGTTTTTT. Protein: CASSSIRASGRSGELFF.